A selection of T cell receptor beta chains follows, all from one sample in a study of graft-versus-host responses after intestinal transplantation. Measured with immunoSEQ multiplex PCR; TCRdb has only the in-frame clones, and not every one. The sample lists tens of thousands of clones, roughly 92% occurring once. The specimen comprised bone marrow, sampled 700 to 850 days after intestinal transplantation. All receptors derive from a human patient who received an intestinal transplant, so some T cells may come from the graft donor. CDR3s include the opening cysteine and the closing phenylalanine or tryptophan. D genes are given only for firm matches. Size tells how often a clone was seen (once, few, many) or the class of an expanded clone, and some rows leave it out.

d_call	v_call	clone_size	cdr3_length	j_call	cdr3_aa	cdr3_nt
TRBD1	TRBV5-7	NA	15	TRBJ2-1	CASSPPGQHYNEQFF	TGTGCCAGCAGCCCGCCGGGACAGCACTACAATGAGCAGTTCTTC
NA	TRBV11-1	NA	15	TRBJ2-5	CASSLGAGPIEVQYF	TGTGCCAGCAGCTTAGGAGCCGGACCCATAGAGGTCCAGTACTTC
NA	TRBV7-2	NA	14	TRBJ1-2	CASSFHRTAAGYTF	TGTGCCAGCAGCTTTCATCGGACAGCAGCGGGCTACACCTTC
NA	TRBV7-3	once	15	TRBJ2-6	CASSFGSTGANVLTF	TGTGCCAGCAGCTTTGGCAGTACTGGGGCCAACGTCCTGACTTTC
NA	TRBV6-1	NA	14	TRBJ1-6	CASSEVQGDSPLHF	TGTGCCAGCAGTGAGGTGCAGGGAGATTCACCCCTCCACTTT
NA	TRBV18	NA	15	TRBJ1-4	CASSPRTATNEKLFF	TGTGCCAGCTCACCCCGGACAGCAACTAATGAAAAACTGTTTTTT
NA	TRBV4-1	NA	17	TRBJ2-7	CASSQDVRGRGIYEQYF	TGCGCCAGCAGCCAAGATGTGAGGGGAAGGGGGATATACGAGCAGTACTTC
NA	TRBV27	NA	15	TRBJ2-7	CASRLTGGPSYEQYF	TGTGCCAGCAGGTTAACGGGGGGCCCCTCCTACGAGCAGTACTTC
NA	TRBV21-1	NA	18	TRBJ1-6	CASSNQLSGGADNSPLHF	TGTGCCAGCAGCAACCAATTGTCCGGGGGCGCGGATAATTCACCCCTCCACTTT
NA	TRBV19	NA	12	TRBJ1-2	CASGYGAGGYTF	TGTGCCAGTGGGTACGGGGCAGGTGGCTACACCTTC
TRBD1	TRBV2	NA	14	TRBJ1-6	CASTTGSYNSPLHF	TGTGCCAGCACGACAGGGAGCTATAATTCACCCCTCCACTTT
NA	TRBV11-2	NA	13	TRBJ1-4	CASSLEGYEKLFF	TGTGCCAGCAGCTTAGAAGGGTATGAAAAACTGTTTTTT
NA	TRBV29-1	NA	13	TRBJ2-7	CSVDGGSSYEQYF	TGCAGCGTTGATGGGGGGAGCTCCTACGAGCAGTACTTC
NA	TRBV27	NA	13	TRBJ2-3	CASSLGGTDTQYF	TGTGCCAGCAGTTTAGGGGGCACAGATACGCAGTATTTT
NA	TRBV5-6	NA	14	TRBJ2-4	CASSQRTPLFFQYF	TGTGCCAGCAGCCAGAGGACCCCCTTATTCTTTCAGTACTTC
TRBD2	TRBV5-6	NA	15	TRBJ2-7	CASSRTRAPFREQYF	TGTGCCAGCAGCAGGACTAGGGCCCCCTTTCGGGAGCAGTACTTC
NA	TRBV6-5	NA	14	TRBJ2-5	CASSYSGAQETQYF	TGTGCCAGCAGTTACTCGGGGGCGCAAGAGACCCAGTACTTC
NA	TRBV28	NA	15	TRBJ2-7	CASSAHGQASYEQYF	TGTGCCAGCAGTGCCCACGGGCAGGCCTCCTACGAGCAGTACTTC
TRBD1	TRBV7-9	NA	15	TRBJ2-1	CASISGGSVQMEQFF	TGTGCCAGCATCTCAGGGGGCTCGGTTCAAATGGAGCAGTTCTTC
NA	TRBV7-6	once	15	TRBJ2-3	CASSSLDGRTDTQYF	TGTGCCAGCAGCTCACTTGACGGACGCACAGATACGCAGTATTTT
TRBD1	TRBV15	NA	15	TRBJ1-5	CATRMDRESNQPQHF	TGTGCCACCAGGATGGACAGGGAGAGCAATCAGCCCCAGCATTTT
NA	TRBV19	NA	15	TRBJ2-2	CASSIPARRTGELFF	TGTGCCAGTAGTATTCCAGCGCGGAGGACCGGGGAGCTGTTTTTT
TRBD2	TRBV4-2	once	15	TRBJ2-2	CASSHGTSDTGELFF	TGTGCCAGCAGCCATGGGACTAGCGACACCGGGGAGCTGTTTTTT
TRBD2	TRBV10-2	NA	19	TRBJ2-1	CATRGLAGRRGPLDNGQFF	TGCGCCACCAGGGGACTAGCGGGACGGAGGGGGCCATTAGACAATGGGCAGTTCTTC
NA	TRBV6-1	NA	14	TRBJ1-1	CASSEPGQNTEAFF	TGTGCCAGCAGTGAACCCGGGCAGAACACTGAAGCTTTCTTT
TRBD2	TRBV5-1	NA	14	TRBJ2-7	CASSPTSGYYEQYF	TGCGCCAGCAGCCCGACTAGCGGTTACTACGAGCAGTACTTC
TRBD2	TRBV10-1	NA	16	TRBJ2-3	CASSTNYLAGTDTQYF	TGCGCCAGCAGCACGAATTACCTAGCGGGAACAGATACGCAGTATTTT
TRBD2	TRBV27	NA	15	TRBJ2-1	CASSRTSGGAREQFF	TGTGCCAGCAGTAGGACTAGCGGGGGGGCAAGGGAGCAGTTCTTC
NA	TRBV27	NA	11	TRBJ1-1	CASSPGTEAFF	TGTGCCAGCAGTCCCGGGACTGAAGCTTTCTTT
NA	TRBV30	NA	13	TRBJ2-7	CAWTGGGLYEQYF	TGTGCCTGGACCGGGGGAGGCCTCTACGAGCAGTACTTC
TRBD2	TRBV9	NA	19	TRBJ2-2	CASSGGTSGSASRAGELFF	TGTGCCAGCAGCGGCGGGACTAGCGGGAGTGCTAGTCGGGCCGGGGAGCTGTTTTTT
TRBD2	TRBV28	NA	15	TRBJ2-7	CASGLKTSGTYEQYF	TGTGCCAGCGGCTTAAAGACTAGCGGGACCTACGAGCAGTACTTC
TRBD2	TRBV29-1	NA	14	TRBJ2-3	CSALTSAIYDTQYF	TGCAGCGCCCTGACTAGCGCGATTTATGATACGCAGTATTTT
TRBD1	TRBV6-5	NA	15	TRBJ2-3	CASSYGDRGGDTQYF	TGTGCCAGCAGTTACGGGGACAGGGGAGGAGATACGCAGTATTTT
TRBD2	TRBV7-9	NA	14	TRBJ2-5	CASSQTSAQETQYF	TGTGCCAGCAGCCAAACTAGCGCCCAAGAGACCCAGTACTTC
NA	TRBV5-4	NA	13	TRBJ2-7	CASSYGTAYEQYF	TGTGCCAGCAGCTACGGGACTGCCTACGAGCAGTACTTC
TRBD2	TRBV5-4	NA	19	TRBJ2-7	CASSFLGLAGGPGGAEQYF	TGTGCCAGCAGCTTCCTGGGACTAGCGGGAGGACCCGGAGGGGCCGAGCAGTACTTC
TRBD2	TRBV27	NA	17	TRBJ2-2	CASSLGTSDWDTGELFF	TGTGCCAGCAGCCTTGGGACTAGCGATTGGGACACCGGGGAGCTGTTTTTT
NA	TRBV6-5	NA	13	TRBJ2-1	CASSFFVYNEQFF	TGTGCCAGCAGTTTCTTCGTTTACAATGAGCAGTTCTTC
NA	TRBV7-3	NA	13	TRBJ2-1	CASSNTIGVEQFF	TGTGCCAGCAGCAACACGATCGGGGTTGAGCAGTTCTTC
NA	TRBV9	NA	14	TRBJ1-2	CASSPEGGNYGYTF	TGTGCCAGCAGCCCCGAGGGGGGGAACTATGGCTACACCTTC
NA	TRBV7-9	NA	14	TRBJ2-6	CAWRQGTGANVLTF	TGTGCCTGGCGTCAAGGGACTGGGGCCAACGTCCTGACTTTC
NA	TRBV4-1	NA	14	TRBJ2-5	CASSQELAEETQYF	TGCGCCAGCAGCCAAGAGCTAGCTGAGGAGACCCAGTACTTC
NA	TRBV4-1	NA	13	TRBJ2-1	CASSQALYNEQFF	TGCGCCAGCAGCCAAGCCCTTTACAATGAGCAGTTCTTC
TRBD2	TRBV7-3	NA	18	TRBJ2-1	CASSSTTSGRGSYNEQFF	TGTGCCAGCAGCTCCACGACTAGCGGGAGGGGATCCTACAATGAGCAGTTCTTC
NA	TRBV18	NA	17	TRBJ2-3	CASSSWARARGTDTQYF	TGTGCCAGCTCATCATGGGCCCGAGCGAGGGGCACAGATACGCAGTATTTT
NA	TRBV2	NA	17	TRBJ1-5	CASSEARGSGAYQPQHF	TGTGCCAGCAGTGAAGCGAGGGGCTCCGGGGCGTATCAGCCCCAGCATTTT
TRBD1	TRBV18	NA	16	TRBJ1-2	CASSPGTGGAGDGYTF	TGTGCCAGCTCACCCGGGACAGGGGGCGCGGGGGATGGCTACACCTTC
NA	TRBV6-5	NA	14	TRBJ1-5	CASSYGAGGQPQHF	TGTGCCAGCAGTTACGGGGCAGGAGGTCAGCCCCAGCATTTT
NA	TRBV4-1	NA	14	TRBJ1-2	CASRQFGRDYGYTF	TGCGCCAGCAGGCAATTCGGACGGGACTATGGCTACACCTTC
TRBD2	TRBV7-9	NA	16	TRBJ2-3	CASSLAAAGGPDTQYF	TGTGCCAGCAGCTTAGCGGCCGCGGGAGGGCCAGATACGCAGTATTTT
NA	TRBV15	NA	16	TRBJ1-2	CATSRDRNRVEGGYTF	TGTGCCACCAGCAGAGATAGGAACAGGGTGGAGGGTGGCTACACCTTC
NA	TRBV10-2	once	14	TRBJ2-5	CASSGSWGAETQYF	TGCGCCAGCAGTGGGTCGTGGGGGGCAGAGACCCAGTACTTC
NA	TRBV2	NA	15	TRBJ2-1	CASSAGTARNNEQFF	TGTGCCAGCAGTGCCGGGACGGCTAGAAACAATGAGCAGTTCTTC